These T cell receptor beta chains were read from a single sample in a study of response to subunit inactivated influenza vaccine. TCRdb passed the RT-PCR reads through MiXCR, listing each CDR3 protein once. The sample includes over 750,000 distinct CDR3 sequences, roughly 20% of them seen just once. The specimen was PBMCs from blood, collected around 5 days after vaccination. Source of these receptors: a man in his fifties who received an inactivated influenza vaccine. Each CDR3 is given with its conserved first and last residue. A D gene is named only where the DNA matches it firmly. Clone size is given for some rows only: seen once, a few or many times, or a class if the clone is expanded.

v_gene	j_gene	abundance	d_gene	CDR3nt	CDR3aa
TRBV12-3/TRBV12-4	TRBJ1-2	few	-	TGTGCCAGCGCAAGACAGTTACCTAACTATGGCTACACCTTC	CASARQLPNYGYTF
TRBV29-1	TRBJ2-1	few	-	TGCAGCGTCCGTTGGAGGGACGCCAGCCATGAGCAGTTCTTC	CSVRWRDASHEQFF
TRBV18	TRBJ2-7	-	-	TGTGCCAGCTCACCGGACGTCTCCTACGAGCAGTACTTC	CASSPDVSYEQYF
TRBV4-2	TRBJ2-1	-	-	TGTGCCAGCAGCCAAGACGGGCAGGTAAATGAGCAGTTCTTC	CASSQDGQVNEQFF
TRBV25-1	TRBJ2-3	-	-	TGTGCCAGCAAAGCGGACTCAGATACGCAGTATTTT	CASKADSDTQYF
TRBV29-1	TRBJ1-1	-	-	TGCAGCGTTGAAGGGCAGGGATTGAACACTGAAGCTTTCTTT	CSVEGQGLNTEAFF
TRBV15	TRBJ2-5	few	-	TGTGCCACCAGCAGAGACAGGATCGGGACGGAGACCCAGTACTTC	CATSRDRIGTETQYF
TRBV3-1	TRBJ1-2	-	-	TGTGCCAGCAGCCAGTGGGGAGGACCAAACTATGGCTACACCTTC	CASSQWGGPNYGYTF
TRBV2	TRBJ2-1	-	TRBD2	TGTGCCAGCAGAGGTATCATTAGCGGGGCTACGGATGAGCAGTTCTTC	CASRGIISGATDEQFF
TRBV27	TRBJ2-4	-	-	TGTGCCAGCAGTTCGGTCTTAGCCAAAAACATTCAGTACTTC	CASSSVLAKNIQYF
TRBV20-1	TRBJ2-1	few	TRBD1	TGCAGTGCAGAGGGGACAGGGGGTCTTGAGCAGTTCTTC	CSAEGTGGLEQFF
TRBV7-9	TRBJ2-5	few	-	TGTGCCAGCAGGGGCTCCGGCCAAGAGACCCAGTACTTC	CASRGSGQETQYF
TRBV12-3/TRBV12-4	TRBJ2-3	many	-	TGTGCCAGCACTACTCGGGTGGAAACAGATACGCAGTATTTT	CASTTRVETDTQYF
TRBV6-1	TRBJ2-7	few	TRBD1	TGTGCCAGCAGGCCAAGACAGGGTGGGACCTCCTACGAGCAGTACTTC	CASRPRQGGTSYEQYF
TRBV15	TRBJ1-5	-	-	TGTGCCACCAGCATCGGGACATTTCAGCCCCAGCATTTT	CATSIGTFQPQHF
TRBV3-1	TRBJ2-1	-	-	TGTGCCAGCAGCCAAGATGGGGGGTCGAGCTCCTACAATGAGCAGTTCTTC	CASSQDGGSSSYNEQFF
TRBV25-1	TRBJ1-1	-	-	TGTGCCACCGAAAAGGGGGTTGAAGCTTTCTTT	CATEKGVEAFF
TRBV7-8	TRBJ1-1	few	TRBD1	TGTGCCAGCAGCTTAGGACTTACGGCCCCGGGACAGCGTCTCTCTGAAGCTTTCTTT	CASSLGLTAPGQRLSEAFF
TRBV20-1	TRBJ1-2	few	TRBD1	TGCAGTGCTAGAAATGACAGGGGTGGCTACACCTTC	CSARNDRGGYTF
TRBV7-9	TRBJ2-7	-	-	TGTGCCAGCAGCCCCAAGCAGGGGATCTACGAGCAGTACTTC	CASSPKQGIYEQYF
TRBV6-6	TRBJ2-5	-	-	TGTGCCAGCAGTCCCCGGGAGAGAGGGACCCAGTACTTC	CASSPRERGTQYF
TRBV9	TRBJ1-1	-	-	TGTGCCAGCAGCGTAAGTTCGGGCGGGAACACTGAAGCTTTCTTT	CASSVSSGGNTEAFF
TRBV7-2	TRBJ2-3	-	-	TGTGCCATTGACTCGGCCCCCGGAACAGATACGCAGTATTTT	CAIDSAPGTDTQYF
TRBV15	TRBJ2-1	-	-	TGTGCCACCAGCAACCTATACAATGAGCAGTTCTTC	CATSNLYNEQFF
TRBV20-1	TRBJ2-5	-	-	TGCAGTGCCACTGGGACTGCCGGGGAGACCCAGTACTTC	CSATGTAGETQYF
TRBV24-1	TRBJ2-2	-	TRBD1	TGTGCCACCAGTGATCGTCCCGGGACAGGGAACACCGGGGAGCTGTTTTTT	CATSDRPGTGNTGELFF
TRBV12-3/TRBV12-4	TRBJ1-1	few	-	TGTGCCAGCAGTTTTTTCGGACGCCGAACGAACACTGAAGCTTTCTTT	CASSFFGRRTNTEAFF
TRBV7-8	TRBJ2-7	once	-	TGTGCCAGCAGCGGCCTGGGCCACGAGCAGTACTTC	CASSGLGHEQYF
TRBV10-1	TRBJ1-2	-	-	TGCGCCAGCAGTCCAGGGGCACCGGATGGCTACACCTTC	CASSPGAPDGYTF
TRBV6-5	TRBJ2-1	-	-	TGTGCCAGCAGTTACGAGGGTTGGGACAATGAGCAGTTCTTC	CASSYEGWDNEQFF
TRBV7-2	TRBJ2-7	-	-	TGTGCCAGCAGCAAAGATTCGGGGGCCGAGCAGTACTTC	CASSKDSGAEQYF
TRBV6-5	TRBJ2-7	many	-	TGTGCCAGCAGCGTGCAGGGCTACGAGCAGTACTTC	CASSVQGYEQYF
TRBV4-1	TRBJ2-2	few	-	TGCGCCAGCAGCCAAGTGGTAGGGGGTGACACCGGGGAGCTGTTTTTT	CASSQVVGGDTGELFF
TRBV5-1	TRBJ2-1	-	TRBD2	TGCGCCAGCAGCTATCCCGGGACTAGCGGTATGAGCTCCTACAATGAGCAGTTCTTC	CASSYPGTSGMSSYNEQFF
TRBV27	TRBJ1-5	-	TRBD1	TGTGCCAGCGGGAGACGGAGGGACAGGGATCAGCCCCAGCATTTT	CASGRRRDRDQPQHF
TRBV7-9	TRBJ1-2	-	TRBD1	TGTGCCAGCGGACAGGGTTTTCCTGGCTACACCTTC	CASGQGFPGYTF
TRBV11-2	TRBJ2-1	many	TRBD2	TGTGCCAGCAGTTTTAGCGGGGGGACATACAATGAGCAGTTCTTC	CASSFSGGTYNEQFF
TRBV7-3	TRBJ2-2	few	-	TGTGCCAGCAGCTTAAGTAGCGCGACTACCGGGGAGCTGTTTTTT	CASSLSSATTGELFF
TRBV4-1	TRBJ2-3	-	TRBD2	TGCGCCAGCAGCCGGGTCGCGGGGGGCCTAGCAGATACGCAGTATTTT	CASSRVAGGLADTQYF
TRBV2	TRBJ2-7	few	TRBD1	TGTGCCAGCACCGCCGGGACAGGGGGCTTCTACGAGCAGTACTTC	CASTAGTGGFYEQYF
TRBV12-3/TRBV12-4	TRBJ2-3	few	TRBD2	TGTGCCAGCAGGCGAGCGGGGGGACGCACAGATACGCAGTATTTT	CASRRAGGRTDTQYF
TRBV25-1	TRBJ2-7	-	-	TGTGCCAGCAGTGAAGCGGGATGGAGGGGCTCCTCCGAGCAGTACTTC	CASSEAGWRGSSEQYF
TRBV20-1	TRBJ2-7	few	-	TGCAGTGCTAGAGCAGACTGGGGCGTTTACGAGCAGTACTTC	CSARADWGVYEQYF
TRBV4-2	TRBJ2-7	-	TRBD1	TGTGCCAGCAGCCAAGAGTTCCTTTTGTCAGGGGGCGAGCAGTACTTC	CASSQEFLLSGGEQYF
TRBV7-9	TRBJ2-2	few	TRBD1	TGTGCCAGCAGCTTCTTGTGGACAGGCAGTAACACCGGGGAGCTGTTTTTT	CASSFLWTGSNTGELFF
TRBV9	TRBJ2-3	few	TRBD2	TGTGCCAGCAGCCCGAGACAGTATAGCGGGAGGGCCCCGGATACGCAGTATTTT	CASSPRQYSGRAPDTQYF
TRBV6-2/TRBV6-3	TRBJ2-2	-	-	TGTGCCAGCAGAAAATATCAGGGAGACACCGGGGAGCTGTTTTTT	CASRKYQGDTGELFF
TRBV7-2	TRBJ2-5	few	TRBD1	TGTGCCAGCAGCCGGAACAGGGGGTGGCAAGAGACCCAGTACTTC	CASSRNRGWQETQYF